The sequence of this TCR beta chain was determined in a study of cytomegalovirus exposure and HLA in healthy donors. Study outcomes and limitations: Researchers counted around 180 TCR beta chains as cytomegalovirus-associated. Later analysis suggested most CMV-associated TCR beta chains were HLA-restricted.

With respect to this clone: Its antigen is unidentified.

A multiplex PCR was run with 60 Vbeta primers and 13 Jbeta primers. The method was immunoSEQ multiplex PCR; TCRdb's version includes in-frame clones alone and lacks a portion of them. The sample holds 84,000 or so clones; approximately 77% are singletons and the top ten take less than 4.5%. Germline V gene lookup returns CDR1 SGHRS and CDR2 YFSETQ. The length of the CDR3 is 15 residues. With 0 bases removed from V and 1 base from J, the gap between germline ends came to 11 bases. The source is a man in his thirties or forties in good health and CMV-seronegative. The chain has TRBV5-1 and TRBJ2-7; TRBD1 is a possible D gene (5 bases). Sequenced material: PBMCs. The CDR3 sequence: CASSLGVTESYEQYF. CDR3 DNA: TGCGCCAGCAGCTTGGGTGTGACAGAATCCTACGAGCAGTACTTC. Complete variable domain (other parts from reference TRBV5-1 and TRBJ2-7): KAGVTQTPRYLIKTRGQQVTLSCSPISGHRSVSWYQQTPGQGLQFLFEYFSETQRNKGNFPGRFSGRQFSNSRSEMNVSTLELGDSALYLCASSLGVTESYEQYFGPGTRLTVT.